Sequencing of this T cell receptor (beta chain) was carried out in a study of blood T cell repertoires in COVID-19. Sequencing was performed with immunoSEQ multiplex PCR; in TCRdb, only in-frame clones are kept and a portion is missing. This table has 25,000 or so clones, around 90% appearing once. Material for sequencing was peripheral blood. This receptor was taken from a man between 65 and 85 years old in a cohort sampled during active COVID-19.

The DNA of the CDR3 is TGTGCCAGCAGATCAGGGGGCCTTAATTCACCCCTCCACTTT. It is translated as CASRSGGLNSPLHF. This sequence joins TRBV2 and TRBJ1-6; 8 positions match TRBD1. V dropped 6 bases and J dropped 6; count of bases not matched to a gene: 4. There are 14 residues in the CDR3. Germline CDR1 and CDR2: SNHLY and FYNNEI. The variable domain in full, with the rest retrieved from reference TRBV2 and TRBJ1-6, is EPEVTQTPSHQVTQMGQEVILRCVPISNHLYFYWYRQILGQKVEFLVSFYNNEISEKSEIFDDQFSVERPDGSNFTLKIRSTKLEDSAMYFCASRSGGLNSPLHFGNGTRLTVT.